The clone carrying this T cell receptor (beta chain) is classed as medium-sized. Its matching antigen is unknown. Sorting of live CD3+CD8+TCRalphabeta+ cells by PD-1 and/or TIGIT gave four subsets. This sample is part of a study of circulating CD8 cells and anti-PD-1 response in melanoma. As for the study in general: About 45% of the 13 patients had prior targeted therapy or immunotherapy; seven did not. Responders had complete or partial responses; non-responders had stable or progressive disease.

The CDR3 is made up of 15 amino acids. The V gene's germline CDR1 is MDHEN and CDR2 SYDVKM. The ends lost 3 bases at V and 3 bases at J; junction bases unmatched: 7. Using around 15 ng of total RNA, TCR libraries were made with the QIAseq Immune Repertoire TCR panel. TCRdb redid the calling of the reads with MiXCR, one entry per CDR3 protein. The sample records 400 to 650 distinct CDR3 sequences, approximately 8% being singletons. General study points: At M1, fewer than 7% of TRB clonotypes appeared in multiple subsets.

The sequence was obtained from a human donor with melanoma. The sample in question was CD8+ T cells from PBMCs, obtained at baseline or after one month of anti-PD-1 therapy (not recorded which). The chain employs TRBV28 and TRBJ2-5; the match to TRBD1 covers 7 bases. This CDR3 is CASSLTGPEEETQYF. The CDR3 region has the DNA TGTGCCAGCAGTTTGACAGGGCCCGAGGAAGAGACCCAGTACTTC. Full variable domain (outside the CDR3, taken from reference TRBV28 and TRBJ2-5): DVKVTQSSRYLVKRTGEKVFLECVQDMDHENMFWYRQDPGLGLRLIYFSYDVKMKEKGDIPEGYSVSREKKERFSLILESASTNQTSMYLCASSLTGPEEETQYFGPGTRLLVL.